Detailed here is one T cell receptor (beta chain). Its matching antigen is unknown. The CDR3 is made up of 15 amino acids. Looked up from germline, CDR1 is SEHNR and CDR2 is FQNEAQ (reference sequence). V gave up 5 bases and J gave up 5 bases, with 19 bases separating them. These data originate in a study of cytomegalovirus exposure and HLA in healthy donors. The study's findings and limits: Later work found most CMV-associated TCR beta chains apparently HLA-restricted. Highest at DRB1 and lowest at HLA-C, TCR association rates differed among HLA loci in a later analysis.

In the PCR, 60 Vbeta and 13 Jbeta primers were used. In the study's own analysis: An analysis that came later counted roughly 80 million unique TCR beta chains, approximately 10 million shared. Method: immunoSEQ multiplex PCR; TCRdb's copy keeps in-frame clones and lacks some. That table supplies the V and J calls and clone size; D and trimming were determined from the DNA. Among under 140,000 clones listed, 60% to 85% were seen once. This sequence originates from an older woman in good health and CMV-seropositive. This rearrangement joins TRBV7-9 to TRBJ2-7; a weak D match, TRBD2 (5 bases). The sequenced material came from PBMCs. As DNA, the CDR3 is TGTGCCAGCAGCCCCAGTCCCGATCGGGGTCACGAGCAGTACTTC. Protein sequence: CASSPSPDRGHEQYF. The entire variable domain, with the rest obtained from reference TRBV7-9 and TRBJ2-7, is as follows: DTGVSQNPRHKITKRGQNVTFRCDPISEHNRLYWYRQTLGQGPEFLTYFQNEAQLEKSRLLSDRFSAERPKGSFSTLEIQRTEQGDSAMYLCASSPSPDRGHEQYFGPGTRLTVT.